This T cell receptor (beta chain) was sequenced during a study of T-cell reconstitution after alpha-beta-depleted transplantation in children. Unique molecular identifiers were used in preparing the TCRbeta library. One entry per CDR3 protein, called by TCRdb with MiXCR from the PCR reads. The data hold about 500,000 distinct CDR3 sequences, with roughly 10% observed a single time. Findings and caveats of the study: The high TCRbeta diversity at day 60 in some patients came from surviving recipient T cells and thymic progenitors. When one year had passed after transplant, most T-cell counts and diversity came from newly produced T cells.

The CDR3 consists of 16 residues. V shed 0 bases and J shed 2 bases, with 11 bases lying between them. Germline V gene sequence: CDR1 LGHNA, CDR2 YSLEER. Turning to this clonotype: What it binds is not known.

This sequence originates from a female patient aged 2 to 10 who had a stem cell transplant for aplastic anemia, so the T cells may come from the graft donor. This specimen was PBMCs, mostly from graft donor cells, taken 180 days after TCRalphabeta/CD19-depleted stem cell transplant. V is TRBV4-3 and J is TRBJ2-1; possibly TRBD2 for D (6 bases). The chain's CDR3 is CASSQDRGGAYNEQFF. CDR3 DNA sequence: TGCGCCAGCAGCCAAGACCGTGGCGGGGCCTACAATGAGCAGTTCTTC.